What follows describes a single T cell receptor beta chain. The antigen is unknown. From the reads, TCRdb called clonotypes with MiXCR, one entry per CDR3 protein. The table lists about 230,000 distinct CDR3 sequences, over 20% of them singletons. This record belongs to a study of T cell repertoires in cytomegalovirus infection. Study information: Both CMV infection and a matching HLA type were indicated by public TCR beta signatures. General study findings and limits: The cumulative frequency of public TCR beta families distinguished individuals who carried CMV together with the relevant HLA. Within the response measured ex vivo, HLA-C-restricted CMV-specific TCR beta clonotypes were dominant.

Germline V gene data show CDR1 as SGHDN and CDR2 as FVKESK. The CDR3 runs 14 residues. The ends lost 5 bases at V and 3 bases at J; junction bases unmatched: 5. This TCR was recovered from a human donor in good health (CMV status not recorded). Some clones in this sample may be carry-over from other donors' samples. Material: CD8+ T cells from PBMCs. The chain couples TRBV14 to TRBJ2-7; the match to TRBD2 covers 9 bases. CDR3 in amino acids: CASSTLAGLYEQYF. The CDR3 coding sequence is TGTGCCAGCAGCACCCTAGCGGGGCTCTACGAGCAGTACTTC.